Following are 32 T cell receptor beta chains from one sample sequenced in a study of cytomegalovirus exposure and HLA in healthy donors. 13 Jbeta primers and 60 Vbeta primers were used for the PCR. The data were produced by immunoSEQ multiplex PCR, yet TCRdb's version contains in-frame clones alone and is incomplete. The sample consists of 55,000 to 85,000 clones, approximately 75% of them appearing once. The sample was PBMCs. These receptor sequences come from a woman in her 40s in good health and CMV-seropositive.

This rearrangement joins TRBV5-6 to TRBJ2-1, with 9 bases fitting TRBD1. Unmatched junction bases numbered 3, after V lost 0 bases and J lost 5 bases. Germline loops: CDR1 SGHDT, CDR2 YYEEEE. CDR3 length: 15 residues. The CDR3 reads CASSLAGQGNNEQFF. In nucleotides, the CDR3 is TGTGCCAGCAGCTTGGCGGGACAGGGCAACAATGAGCAGTTCTTC. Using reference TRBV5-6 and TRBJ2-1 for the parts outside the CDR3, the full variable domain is DAGVTQSPTHLIKTRGQQVTLRCSPKSGHDTVSWYQQALGQGPQFIFQYYEEEERQRGNFPDRFSGHQFPNYSSELNVNALLLGDSALYLCASSLAGQGNNEQFFGPGTRLTVL.

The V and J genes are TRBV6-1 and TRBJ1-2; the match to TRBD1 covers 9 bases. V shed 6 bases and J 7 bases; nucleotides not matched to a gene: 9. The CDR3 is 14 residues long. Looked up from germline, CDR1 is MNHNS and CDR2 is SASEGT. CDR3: CASRIPGQGCGYTF. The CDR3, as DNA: TGTGCCAGCAGAATTCCGGGACAGGGCTGTGGCTACACCTTC.

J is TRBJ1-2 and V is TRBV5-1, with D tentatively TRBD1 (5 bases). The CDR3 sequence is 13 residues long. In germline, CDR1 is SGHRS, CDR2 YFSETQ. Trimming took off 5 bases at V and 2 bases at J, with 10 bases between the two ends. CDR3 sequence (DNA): TGCGCCAGCAGTTCGGCAGGGAACTATGGCTACACCTTC. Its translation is CASSSAGNYGYTF.

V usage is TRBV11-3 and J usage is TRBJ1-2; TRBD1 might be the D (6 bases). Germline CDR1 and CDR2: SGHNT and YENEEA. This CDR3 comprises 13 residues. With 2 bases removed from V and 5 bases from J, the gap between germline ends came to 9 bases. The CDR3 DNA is TGTGCCAGCAGCTTAAACAGGGTATATGGCTACACCTTC. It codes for CASSLNRVYGYTF. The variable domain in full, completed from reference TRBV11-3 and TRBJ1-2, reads EAGVVQSPRYKIIEKKQPVAFWCNPISGHNTLYWYLQNLGQGPELLIRYENEEAVDDSQLPKDRFSAERLKGVDSTLKIQPAELGDSAVYLCASSLNRVYGYTFGSGTRLTVV.

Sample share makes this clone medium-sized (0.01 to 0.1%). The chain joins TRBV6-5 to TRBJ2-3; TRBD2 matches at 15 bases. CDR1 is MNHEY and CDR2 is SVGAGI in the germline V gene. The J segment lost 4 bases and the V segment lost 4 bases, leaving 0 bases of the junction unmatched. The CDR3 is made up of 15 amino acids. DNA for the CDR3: TGTGCCAGCAGTTGGACTAGCGGGGGGGCAGATACGCAGTATTTT. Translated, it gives CASSWTSGGADTQYF.

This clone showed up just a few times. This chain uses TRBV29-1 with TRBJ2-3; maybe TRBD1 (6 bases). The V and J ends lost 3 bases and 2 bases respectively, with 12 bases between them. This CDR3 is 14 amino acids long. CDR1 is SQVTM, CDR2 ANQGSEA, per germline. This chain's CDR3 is CSVDETGPTDTQYF. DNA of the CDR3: TGCAGCGTTGATGAGACAGGCCCCACAGATACGCAGTATTTT.

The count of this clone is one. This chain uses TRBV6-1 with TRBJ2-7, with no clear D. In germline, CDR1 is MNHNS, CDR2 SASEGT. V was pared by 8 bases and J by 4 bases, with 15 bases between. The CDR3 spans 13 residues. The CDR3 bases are TGTGCCAGCGTGGCAGGTCGGCTATACGAGCAGTACTTC. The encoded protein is CASVAGRLYEQYF.

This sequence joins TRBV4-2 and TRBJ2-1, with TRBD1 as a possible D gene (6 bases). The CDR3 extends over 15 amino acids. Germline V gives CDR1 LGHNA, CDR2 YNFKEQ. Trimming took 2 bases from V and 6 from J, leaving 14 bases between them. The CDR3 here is CASSQLSGAPNEQFF. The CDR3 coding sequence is TGTGCCAGCAGCCAACTATCAGGGGCCCCCAATGAGCAGTTCTTC.

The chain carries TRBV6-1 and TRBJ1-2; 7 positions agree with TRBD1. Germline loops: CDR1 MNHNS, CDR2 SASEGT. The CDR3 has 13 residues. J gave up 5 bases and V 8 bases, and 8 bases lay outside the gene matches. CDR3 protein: CASYGTVQYGYTF. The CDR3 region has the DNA TGTGCCAGCTATGGGACAGTGCAATATGGCTACACCTTC.

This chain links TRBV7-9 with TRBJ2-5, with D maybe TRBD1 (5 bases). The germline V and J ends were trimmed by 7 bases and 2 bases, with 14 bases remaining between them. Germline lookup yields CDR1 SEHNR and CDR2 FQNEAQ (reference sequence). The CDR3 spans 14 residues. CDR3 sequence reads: CASINGAEQETQYF. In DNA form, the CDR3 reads TGTGCCAGCATCAATGGGGCTGAACAAGAGACCCAGTACTTC.

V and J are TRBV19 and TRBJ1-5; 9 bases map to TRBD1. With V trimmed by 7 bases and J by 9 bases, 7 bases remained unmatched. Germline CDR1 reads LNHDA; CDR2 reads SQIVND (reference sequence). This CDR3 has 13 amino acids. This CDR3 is CASTYRGRGPQHF. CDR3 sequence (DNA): TGTGCCAGTACCTACAGGGGGCGTGGGCCCCAGCATTTT.

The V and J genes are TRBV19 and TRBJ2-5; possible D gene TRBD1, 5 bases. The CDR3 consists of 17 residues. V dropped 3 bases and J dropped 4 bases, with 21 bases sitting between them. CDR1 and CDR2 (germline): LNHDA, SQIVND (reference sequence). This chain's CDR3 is CASSISVFSDTGETQYF. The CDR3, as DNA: TGTGCCAGTAGTATTTCGGTTTTTTCGGACACAGGAGAGACCCAGTACTTC.

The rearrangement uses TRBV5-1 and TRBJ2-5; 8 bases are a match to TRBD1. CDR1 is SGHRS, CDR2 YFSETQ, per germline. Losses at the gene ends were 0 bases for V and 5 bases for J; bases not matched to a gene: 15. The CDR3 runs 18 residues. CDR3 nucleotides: TGCGCCAGCAGCTTGGCCTTGGAGGCAGGGGGCGCCGCGGAGACCCAGTACTTC. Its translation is CASSLALEAGGAAETQYF.

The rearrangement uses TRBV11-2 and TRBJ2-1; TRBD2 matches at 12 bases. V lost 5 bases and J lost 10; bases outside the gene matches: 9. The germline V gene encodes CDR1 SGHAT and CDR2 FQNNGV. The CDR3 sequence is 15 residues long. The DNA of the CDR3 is TGTGCCAGCAGCCGATCTAGCGGGGGGGCGTACGAGCAGTTCTTC. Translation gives CASSRSSGGAYEQFF.

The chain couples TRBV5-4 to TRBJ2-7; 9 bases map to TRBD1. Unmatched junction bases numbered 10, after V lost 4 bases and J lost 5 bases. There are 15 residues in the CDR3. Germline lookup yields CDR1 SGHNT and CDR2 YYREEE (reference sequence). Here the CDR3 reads CASSPIGTGSHEQYF. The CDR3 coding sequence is TGTGCCAGCAGCCCCATAGGGACAGGGTCCCACGAGCAGTACTTC.

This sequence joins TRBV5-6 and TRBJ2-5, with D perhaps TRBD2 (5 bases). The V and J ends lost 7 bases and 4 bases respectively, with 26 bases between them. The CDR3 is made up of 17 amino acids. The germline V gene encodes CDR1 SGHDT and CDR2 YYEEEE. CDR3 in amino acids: CASGLGGLRVAAETQYF. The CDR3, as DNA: TGTGCCAGCGGTCTAGGCGGGTTACGGGTGGCAGCAGAGACCCAGTACTTC.

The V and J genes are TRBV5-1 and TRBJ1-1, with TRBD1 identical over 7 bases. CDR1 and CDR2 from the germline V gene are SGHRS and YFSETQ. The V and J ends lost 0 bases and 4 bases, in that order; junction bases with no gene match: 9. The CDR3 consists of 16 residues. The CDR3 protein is CASSLATGARGTEAFF. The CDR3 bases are TGCGCCAGCAGCTTGGCAACAGGGGCCCGGGGCACTGAAGCTTTCTTT.

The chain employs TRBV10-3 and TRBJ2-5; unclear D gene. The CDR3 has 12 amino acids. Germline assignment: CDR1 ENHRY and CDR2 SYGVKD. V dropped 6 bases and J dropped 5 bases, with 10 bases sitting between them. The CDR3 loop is CAISPTWETQYF. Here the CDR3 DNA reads TGTGCCATCAGCCCGACTTGGGAGACCCAGTACTTC.

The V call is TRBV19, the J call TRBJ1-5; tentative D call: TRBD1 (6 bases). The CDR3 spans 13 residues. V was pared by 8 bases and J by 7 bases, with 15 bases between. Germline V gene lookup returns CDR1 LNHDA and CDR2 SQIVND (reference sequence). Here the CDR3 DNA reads TGTGCCAGTGCCGGCGGGGGCGGGCAGCCCCAGCATTTT. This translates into CASAGGGGQPQHF. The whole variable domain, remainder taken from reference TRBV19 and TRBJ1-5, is DGGITQSPKYLFRKEGQNVTLSCEQNLNHDAMYWYRQDPGQGLRLIYYSQIVNDFQKGDIAEGYSVSREKKESFPLTVTSAQKNPTAFYLCASAGGGGQPQHFGDGTRLSIL.

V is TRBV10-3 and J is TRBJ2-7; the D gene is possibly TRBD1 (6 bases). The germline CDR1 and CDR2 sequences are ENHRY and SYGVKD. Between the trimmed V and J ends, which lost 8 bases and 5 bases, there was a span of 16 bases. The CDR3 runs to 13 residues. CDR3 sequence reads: CAIGLGALDEQYF. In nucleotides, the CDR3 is TGTGCCATCGGTTTGGGGGCCCTTGACGAGCAGTACTTC.

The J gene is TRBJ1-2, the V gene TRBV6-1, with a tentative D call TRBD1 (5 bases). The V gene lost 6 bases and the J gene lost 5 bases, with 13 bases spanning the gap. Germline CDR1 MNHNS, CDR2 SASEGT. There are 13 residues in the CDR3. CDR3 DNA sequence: TGTGCCAGCAGGGCCGGGACTGAATATGGCTACACCTTC. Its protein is CASRAGTEYGYTF.

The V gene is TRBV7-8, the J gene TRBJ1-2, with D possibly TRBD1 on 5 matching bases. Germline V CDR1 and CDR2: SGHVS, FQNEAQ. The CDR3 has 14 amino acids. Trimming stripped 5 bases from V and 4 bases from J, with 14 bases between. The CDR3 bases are TGTGCCAGCAGCCGGTCCCGGGACTTCTATGGCTACACCTTC. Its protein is CASSRSRDFYGYTF.

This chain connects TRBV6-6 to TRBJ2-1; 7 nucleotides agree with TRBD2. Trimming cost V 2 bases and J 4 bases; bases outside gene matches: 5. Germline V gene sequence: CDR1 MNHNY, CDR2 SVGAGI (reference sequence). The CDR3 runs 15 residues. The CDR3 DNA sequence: TGTGCCAGCAGTTACCGGGACTACTTTTACAATGAGCAGTTCTTC. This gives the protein CASSYRDYFYNEQFF.

CDR3 nucleotides: TGCGCCAGCAGGAGGGGACAGGTTTCCTCCTATAATTCACCCCTCCACTTT. It yields the protein CASRRGQVSSYNSPLHF. This chain connects TRBV10-2 to TRBJ1-6, with TRBD1 matching over 8 bases. Germline V lookup: CDR1 WSHSY, CDR2 SAAADI. V trimming: 6 bases; J trimming: 0 bases; junction bases outside the gene matches: 7. The CDR3 contains 17 residues.

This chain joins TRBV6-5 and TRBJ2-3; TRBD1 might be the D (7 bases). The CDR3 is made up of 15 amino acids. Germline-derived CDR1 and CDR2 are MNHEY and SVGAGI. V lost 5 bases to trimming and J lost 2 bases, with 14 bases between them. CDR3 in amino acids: CASSATGRYTDTQYF. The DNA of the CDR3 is TGTGCCAGCAGTGCGACAGGGAGGTACACAGATACGCAGTATTTT.

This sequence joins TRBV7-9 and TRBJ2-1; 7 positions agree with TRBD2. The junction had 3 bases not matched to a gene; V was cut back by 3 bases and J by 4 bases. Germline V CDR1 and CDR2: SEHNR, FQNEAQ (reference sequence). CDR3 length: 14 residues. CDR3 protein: CASSFSGGYNEQFF. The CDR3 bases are TGTGCCAGCAGCTTCTCGGGGGGATACAATGAGCAGTTCTTC.

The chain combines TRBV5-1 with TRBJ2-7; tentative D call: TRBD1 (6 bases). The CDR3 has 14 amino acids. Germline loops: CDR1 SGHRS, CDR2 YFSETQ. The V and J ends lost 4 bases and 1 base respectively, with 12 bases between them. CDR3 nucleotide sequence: TGCGCCAGCAGCACCCGGACAGATTCCTACGAGCAGTACTTC. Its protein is CASSTRTDSYEQYF.

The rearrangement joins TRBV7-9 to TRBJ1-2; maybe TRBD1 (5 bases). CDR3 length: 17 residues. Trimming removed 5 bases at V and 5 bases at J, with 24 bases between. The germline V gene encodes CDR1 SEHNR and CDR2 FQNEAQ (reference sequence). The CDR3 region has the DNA TGTGCCAGCAGCGCTCGGGGGAGGGAAGGCCTAAAATATGGCTACACCTTC. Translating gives CASSARGREGLKYGYTF. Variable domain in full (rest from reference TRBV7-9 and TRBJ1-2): DTGVSQNPRHKITKRGQNVTFRCDPISEHNRLYWYRQTLGQGPEFLTYFQNEAQLEKSRLLSDRFSAERPKGSFSTLEIQRTEQGDSAMYLCASSARGREGLKYGYTFGSGTRLTVV.

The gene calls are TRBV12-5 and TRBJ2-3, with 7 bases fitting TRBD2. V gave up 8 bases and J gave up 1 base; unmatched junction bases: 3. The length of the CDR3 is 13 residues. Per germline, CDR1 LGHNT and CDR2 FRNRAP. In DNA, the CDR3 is TGTGCTAGTCAAGCGGGGCGCACAGATACGCAGTATTTT. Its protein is CASQAGRTDTQYF.

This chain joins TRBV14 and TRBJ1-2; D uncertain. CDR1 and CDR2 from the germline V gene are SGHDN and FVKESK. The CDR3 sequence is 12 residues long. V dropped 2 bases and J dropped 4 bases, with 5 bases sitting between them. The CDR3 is CASSQTAYGYTF. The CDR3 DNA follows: TGTGCCAGCAGCCAAACAGCCTATGGCTACACCTTC.

The CDR3 coding sequence is TGTGCCAGTAGTATCCCGGGAGCCACAGATACGCAGTATTTT. Encoded protein: CASSIPGATDTQYF. The V call is TRBV19, the J call TRBJ2-3, with D perhaps matching TRBD2 (6 bases). The germline V gene encodes CDR1 LNHDA and CDR2 SQIVND (reference sequence). The V and J ends lost 3 bases and 2 bases respectively, with 9 bases between them. This CDR3 is built from 14 residues.

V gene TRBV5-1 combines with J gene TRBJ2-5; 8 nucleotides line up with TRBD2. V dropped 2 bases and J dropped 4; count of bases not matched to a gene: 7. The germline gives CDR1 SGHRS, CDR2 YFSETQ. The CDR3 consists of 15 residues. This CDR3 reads CASSLAGAGRETQYF. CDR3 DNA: TGCGCCAGCAGCTTAGCGGGGGCCGGTCGAGAGACCCAGTACTTC. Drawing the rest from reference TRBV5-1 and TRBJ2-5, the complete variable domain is KAGVTQTPRYLIKTRGQQVTLSCSPISGHRSVSWYQQTPGQGLQFLFEYFSETQRNKGNFPGRFSGRQFSNSRSEMNVSTLELGDSALYLCASSLAGAGRETQYFGPGTRLLVL.